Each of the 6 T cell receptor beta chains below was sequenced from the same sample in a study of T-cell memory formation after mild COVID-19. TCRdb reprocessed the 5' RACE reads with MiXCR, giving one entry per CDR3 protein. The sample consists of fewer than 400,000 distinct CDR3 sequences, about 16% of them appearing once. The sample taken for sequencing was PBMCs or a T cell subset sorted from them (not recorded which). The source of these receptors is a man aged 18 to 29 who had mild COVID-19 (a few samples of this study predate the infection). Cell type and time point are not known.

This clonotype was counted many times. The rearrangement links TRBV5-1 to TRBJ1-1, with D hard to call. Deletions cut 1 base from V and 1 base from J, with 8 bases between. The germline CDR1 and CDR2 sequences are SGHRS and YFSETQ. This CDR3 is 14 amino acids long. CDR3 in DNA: TGCGCCAGCAGCTTGTTCGGGGAGAACACTGAAGCTTTCTTT. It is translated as CASSLFGENTEAFF.

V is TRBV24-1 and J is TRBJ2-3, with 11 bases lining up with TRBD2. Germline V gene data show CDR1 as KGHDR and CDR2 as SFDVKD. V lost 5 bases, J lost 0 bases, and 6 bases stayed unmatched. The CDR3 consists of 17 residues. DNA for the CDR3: TGTGCCACCAGTGGGGGACTAGCGGATATTAGCACAGATACGCAGTATTTT. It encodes CATSGGLADISTDTQYF.

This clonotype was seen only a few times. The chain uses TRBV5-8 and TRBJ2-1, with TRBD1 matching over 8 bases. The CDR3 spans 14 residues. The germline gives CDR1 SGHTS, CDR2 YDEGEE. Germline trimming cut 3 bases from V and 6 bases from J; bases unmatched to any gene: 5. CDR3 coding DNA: TGTGCCAGCAGCTCCCGGGACAGGTTCAATGAGCAGTTCTTC. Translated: CASSSRDRFNEQFF.

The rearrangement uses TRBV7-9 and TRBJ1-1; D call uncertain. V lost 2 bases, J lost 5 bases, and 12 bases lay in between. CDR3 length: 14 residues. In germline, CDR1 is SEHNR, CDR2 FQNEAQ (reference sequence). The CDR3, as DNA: TGTGCCAGCAGCTTAAACGCCGGGGAAACTGAAGCTTTCTTT. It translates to CASSLNAGETEAFF.

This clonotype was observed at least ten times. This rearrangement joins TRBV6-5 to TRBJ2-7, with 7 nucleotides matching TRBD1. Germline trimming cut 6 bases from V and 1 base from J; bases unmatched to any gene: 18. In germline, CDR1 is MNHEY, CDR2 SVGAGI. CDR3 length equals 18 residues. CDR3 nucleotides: TGTGCCAGCAGCTCCGGACAGGTTAACGAATTTTGGTCCTACGAGCAGTACTTC. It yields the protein CASSSGQVNEFWSYEQYF.

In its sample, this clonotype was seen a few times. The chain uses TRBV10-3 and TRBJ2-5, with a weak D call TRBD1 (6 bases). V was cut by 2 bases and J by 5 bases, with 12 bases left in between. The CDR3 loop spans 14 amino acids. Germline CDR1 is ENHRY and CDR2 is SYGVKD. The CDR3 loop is CAISESQGRETQYF. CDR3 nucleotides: TGTGCCATCAGTGAGAGTCAGGGGCGGGAGACCCAGTACTTC.